The present T cell receptor beta chain was sequenced within a study of blood T cells in healthy people across ages. This clonotype was seen more than once but under ten times. The CDR3 sequence is 13 residues long. With 6 bases removed from V and 6 bases from J, the gap between germline ends came to 12 bases. Germline V gene data show CDR1 as MNHEY and CDR2 as SVGAGI. The second PCR ran roughly 7 to 11 cycles with a sample-barcoded 5' primer and J-beta primers. Researchers report that a template-switch adaptor with 12 random nucleotides tagged each cDNA molecule. TCRdb redid the calling of the 5' RACE reads with MiXCR, one entry per CDR3 protein. The profile covers 1.8 million or so distinct CDR3 sequences, with more than 35% appearing a single time and more than 20% taken by the ten largest.

V is TRBV6-5 and J is TRBJ1-5; D might be TRBD1 (5 bases). This receptor was identified in a human donor in good health. The sample comprised blood. In DNA form, the CDR3 reads TGTGCCAGCAGCACAGGTAGGGGTCAGCCCCAGCATTTT. The encoded protein is CASSTGRGQPQHF.